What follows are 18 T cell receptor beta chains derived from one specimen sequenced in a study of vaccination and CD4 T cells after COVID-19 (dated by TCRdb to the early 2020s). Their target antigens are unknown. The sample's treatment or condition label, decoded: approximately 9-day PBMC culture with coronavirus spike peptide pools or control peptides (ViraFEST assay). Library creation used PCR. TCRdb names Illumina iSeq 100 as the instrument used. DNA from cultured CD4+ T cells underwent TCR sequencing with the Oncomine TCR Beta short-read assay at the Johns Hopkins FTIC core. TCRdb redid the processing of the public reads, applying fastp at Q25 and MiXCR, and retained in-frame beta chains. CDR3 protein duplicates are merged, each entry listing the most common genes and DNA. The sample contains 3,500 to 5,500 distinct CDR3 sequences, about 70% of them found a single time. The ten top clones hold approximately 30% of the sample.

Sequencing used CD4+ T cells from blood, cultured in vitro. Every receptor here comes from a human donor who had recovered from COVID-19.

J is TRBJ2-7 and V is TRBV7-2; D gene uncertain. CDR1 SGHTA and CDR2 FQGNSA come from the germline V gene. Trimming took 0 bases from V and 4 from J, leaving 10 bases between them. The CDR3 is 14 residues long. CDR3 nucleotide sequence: TGTGCCAGCAGCTTAGCGACCTCGTGGTACGAGCAGTACTTC. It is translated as CASSLATSWYEQYF.

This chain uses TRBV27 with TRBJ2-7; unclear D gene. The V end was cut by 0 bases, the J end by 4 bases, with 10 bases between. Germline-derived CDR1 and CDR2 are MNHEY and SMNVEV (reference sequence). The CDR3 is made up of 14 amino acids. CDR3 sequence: CASSLSPNEYEQYF. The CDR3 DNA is TGTGCCAGCAGTTTATCCCCCAATGAGTACGAGCAGTACTTC.

Here the CDR3 reads CSANRVGGNQPQHF. The CDR3 region has the DNA TGCAGTGCTAACAGGGTGGGAGGCAATCAGCCCCAGCATTTT. The genes are TRBV20-1 and TRBJ1-5, with a possible D match to TRBD1 (6 bases). The CDR3 is made up of 14 amino acids. The germline V and J ends were trimmed by 4 bases and 2 bases, with 12 bases remaining between them. Germline-derived CDR1 and CDR2 are DFQATT and SNEGSKA (reference sequence).

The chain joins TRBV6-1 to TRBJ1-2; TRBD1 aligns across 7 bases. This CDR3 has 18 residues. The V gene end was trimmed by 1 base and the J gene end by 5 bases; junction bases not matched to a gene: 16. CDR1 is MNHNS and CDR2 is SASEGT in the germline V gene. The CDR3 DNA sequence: TGTGCCAGCAGTGAAGGAGGGGGAAGGGGGCCCTTATCTTATGGCTACACCTTC. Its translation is CASSEGGGRGPLSYGYTF.

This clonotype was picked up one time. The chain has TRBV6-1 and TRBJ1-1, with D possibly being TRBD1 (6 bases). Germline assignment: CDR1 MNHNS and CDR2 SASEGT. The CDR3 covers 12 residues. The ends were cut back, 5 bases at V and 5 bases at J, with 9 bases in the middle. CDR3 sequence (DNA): TGTGCCAGCAGTACAGGGATAACTGAAGCTTTCTTT. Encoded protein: CASSTGITEAFF.

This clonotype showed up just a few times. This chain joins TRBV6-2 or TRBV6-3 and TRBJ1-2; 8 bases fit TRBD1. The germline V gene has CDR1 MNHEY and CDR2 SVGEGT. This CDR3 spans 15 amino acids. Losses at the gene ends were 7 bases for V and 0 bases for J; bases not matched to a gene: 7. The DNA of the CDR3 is TGTGCCAGCATGGGTACAGGGGGGACTAACTATGGCTACACCTTC. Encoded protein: CASMGTGGTNYGYTF.

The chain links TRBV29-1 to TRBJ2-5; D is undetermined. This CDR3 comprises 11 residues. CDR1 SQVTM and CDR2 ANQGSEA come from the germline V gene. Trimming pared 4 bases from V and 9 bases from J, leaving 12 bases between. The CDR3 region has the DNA TGCAGCGTTGTTTTGAGTGGGGCCCAGTACTTC. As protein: CSVVLSGAQYF. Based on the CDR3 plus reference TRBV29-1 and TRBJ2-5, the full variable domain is SAVISQKPSRDICQRGTSLTIQCQVDSQVTMMFWYRQQPGQSLTLIATANQGSEATYESGFVIDKFPISRPNLTFSTLTVSNMSPEDSSIYLCSVVLSGAQYFGPGTRLLVL.

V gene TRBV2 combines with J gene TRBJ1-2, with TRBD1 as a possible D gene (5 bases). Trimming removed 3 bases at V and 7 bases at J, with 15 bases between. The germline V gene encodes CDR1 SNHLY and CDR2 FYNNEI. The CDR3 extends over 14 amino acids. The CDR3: CASSDWGHSAGYTF. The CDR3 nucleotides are TGTGCCAGCAGTGATTGGGGCCACTCGGCTGGCTACACCTTC. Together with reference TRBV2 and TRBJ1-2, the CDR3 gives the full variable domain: EPEVTQTPSHQVTQMGQEVILRCVPISNHLYFYWYRQILGQKVEFLVSFYNNEISEKSEIFDDQFSVERPDGSNFTLKIRSTKLEDSAMYFCASSDWGHSAGYTFGSGTRLTVV.

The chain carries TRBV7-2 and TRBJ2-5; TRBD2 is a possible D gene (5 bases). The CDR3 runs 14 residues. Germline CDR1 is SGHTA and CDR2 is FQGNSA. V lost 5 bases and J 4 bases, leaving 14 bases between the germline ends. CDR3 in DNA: TGTGCCAGCAGCCCGAGGACTGGCGGAGAGACCCAGTACTTC. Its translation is CASSPRTGGETQYF.

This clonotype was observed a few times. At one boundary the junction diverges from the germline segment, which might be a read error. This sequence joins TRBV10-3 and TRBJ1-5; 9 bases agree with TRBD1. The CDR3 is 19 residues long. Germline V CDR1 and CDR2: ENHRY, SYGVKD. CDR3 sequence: CASSRSRDRVSISNQPQHF. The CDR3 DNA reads TGTGCCAGCAGTCGCAGCCGGGACAGGGTCTCCATTAGCAATCAGCCCCAGCATTTT.

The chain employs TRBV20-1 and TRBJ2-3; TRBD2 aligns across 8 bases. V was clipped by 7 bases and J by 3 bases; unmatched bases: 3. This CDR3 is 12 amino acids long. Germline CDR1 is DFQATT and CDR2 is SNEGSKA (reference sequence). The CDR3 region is CSVAGGTDTQYF. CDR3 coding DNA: TGCAGTGTCGCGGGGGGAACAGATACGCAGTATTTT.

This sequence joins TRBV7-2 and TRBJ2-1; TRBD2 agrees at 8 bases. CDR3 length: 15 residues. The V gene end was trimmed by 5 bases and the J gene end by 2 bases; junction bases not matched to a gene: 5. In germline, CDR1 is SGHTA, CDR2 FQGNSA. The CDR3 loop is CASSVTSAAYNEQFF. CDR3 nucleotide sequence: TGTGCCAGCAGCGTGACTAGCGCTGCCTACAATGAGCAGTTCTTC.

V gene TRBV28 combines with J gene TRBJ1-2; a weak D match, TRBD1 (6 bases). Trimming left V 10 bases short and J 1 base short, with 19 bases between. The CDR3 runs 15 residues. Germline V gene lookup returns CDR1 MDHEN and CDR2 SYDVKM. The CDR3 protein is CATKDRSGGNYGYTF. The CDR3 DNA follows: TGTGCCACAAAGGACAGATCGGGTGGTAACTATGGCTACACCTTC.

The CDR3 bases are TGTGCCAGCAGCTTGGGGGACAGAGGGTACACTGAAGCTTTCTTT. Residues: CASSLGDRGYTEAFF. This chain uses TRBV7-9 with TRBJ1-1; 7 positions agree with TRBD1. Losses at the gene ends were 3 bases for V and 3 bases for J; bases not matched to a gene: 7. There are 15 residues in the CDR3. The germline V gene encodes CDR1 SEHNR and CDR2 FQNEAQ (reference sequence). Using reference TRBV7-9 and TRBJ1-1 for the parts outside the CDR3, the full variable domain is DTGVSQNPRHKITKRGQNVTFRCDPISEHNRLYWYRQTLGQGPEFLTYFQNEAQLEKSRLLSDRFSAERPKGSFSTLEIQRTEQGDSAMYLCASSLGDRGYTEAFFGQGTRLTVV.

The CDR3 sequence is CASSFRTGNYGYTF. The DNA of the CDR3 is TGTGCCAGCAGCTTCCGTACAGGGAACTATGGCTACACCTTC. The rearrangement uses TRBV7-8 and TRBJ1-2; TRBD1 might be the D (6 bases). The CDR3 length is 14 residues. V lost 3 bases and J 2 bases, leaving 10 bases between the germline ends. The V gene's germline CDR1 is SGHVS and CDR2 FQNEAQ.

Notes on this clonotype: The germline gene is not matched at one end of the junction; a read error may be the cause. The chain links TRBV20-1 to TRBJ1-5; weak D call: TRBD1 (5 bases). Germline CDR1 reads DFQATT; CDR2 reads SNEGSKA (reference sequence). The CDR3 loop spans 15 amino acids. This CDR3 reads CGARARQLVNQPQHF. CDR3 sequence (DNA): TGCGGTGCTAGGGCCAGACAGTTAGTCAATCAGCCCCAGCATTTT.

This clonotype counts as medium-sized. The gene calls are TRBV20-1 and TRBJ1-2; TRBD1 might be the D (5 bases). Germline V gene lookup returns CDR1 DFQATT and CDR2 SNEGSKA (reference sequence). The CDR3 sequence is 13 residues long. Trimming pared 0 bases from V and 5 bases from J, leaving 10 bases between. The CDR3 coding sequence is TGCAGTGCTAGAGATATCAGGGAATATGGCTACACCTTC. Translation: CSARDIREYGYTF.

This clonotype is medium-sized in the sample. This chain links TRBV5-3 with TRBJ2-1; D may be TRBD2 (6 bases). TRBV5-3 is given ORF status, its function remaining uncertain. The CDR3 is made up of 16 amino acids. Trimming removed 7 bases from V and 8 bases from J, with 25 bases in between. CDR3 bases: TGTGCCAGACGGCGACGAGCGGGCCCCTCGGTCGATGAGCAGTTCTTC. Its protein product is CARRRRAGPSVDEQFF.